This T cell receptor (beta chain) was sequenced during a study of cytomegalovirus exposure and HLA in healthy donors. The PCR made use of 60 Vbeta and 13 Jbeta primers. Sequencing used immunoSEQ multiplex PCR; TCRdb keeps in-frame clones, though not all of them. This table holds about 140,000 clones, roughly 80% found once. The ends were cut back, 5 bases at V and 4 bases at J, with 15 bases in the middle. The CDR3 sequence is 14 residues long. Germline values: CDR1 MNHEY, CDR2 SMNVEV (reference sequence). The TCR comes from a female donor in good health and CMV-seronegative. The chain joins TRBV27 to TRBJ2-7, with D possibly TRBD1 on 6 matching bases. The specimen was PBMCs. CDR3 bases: TGTGCCAGCAGTCCAACAGGGATCGATTACGAGCAGTACTTC. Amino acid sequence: CASSPTGIDYEQYF.